These T cell receptor beta chains were read from a single sample in a study of control samples from healthy donors and cancer patients. Assay used: immunoSEQ multiplex PCR; TCRdb lists only in-frame clones, some missing. Of 150,000 to 200,000 clones in the sample, around 90% were seen once. The specimen sequenced was blood. The receptors were sampled from a man younger than 45 in good health. The CDR3 runs from the conserved cysteine through the conserved F or W. The order of the fields is clone size, D gene, J gene, V gene, CDR3 protein, CDR3 DNA. A D gene is named only where the DNA matches it firmly. A clone size is listed for some rows: how often the clone was seen (once, few, many), or a class if it is expanded.

NA,NA,TRBJ1-5,TRBV16,CASSRREAQPQHF,TGTGCCAGCAGTCGGAGGGAGGCTCAGCCCCAGCATTTT
NA,TRBD1,TRBJ1-3,TRBV4-3,CASSQGYRGSGNTIYF,TGCGCCAGCAGCCAAGGATACAGGGGGTCTGGAAACACCATATATTTT
NA,TRBD1,TRBJ2-7,TRBV12-3/TRBV12-4,CASSLGTVYEQYF,TGTGCCAGCAGTCTAGGGACAGTTTACGAGCAGTACTTC
NA,TRBD2,TRBJ2-2,TRBV10-3,CAISVSTSGANTGELFF,TGTGCCATCAGTGTAAGCACTAGCGGGGCGAACACCGGGGAGCTGTTTTTT
once,TRBD1,TRBJ1-5,TRBV6-2/TRBV6-3,CASSPGTGSQPQHF,TGTGCCAGCAGTCCCGGGACAGGTAGTCAGCCCCAGCATTTT
NA,TRBD2,TRBJ2-7,TRBV27,CASSFGTSVYEQYF,TGTGCCAGCAGTTTTGGGACTAGCGTCTACGAGCAGTACTTC
NA,NA,TRBJ2-1,TRBV6-5,CASRRDGDNEQFF,TGTGCCAGCAGAAGGGACGGAGACAATGAGCAGTTCTTC
NA,NA,TRBJ2-5,TRBV9,CASSVGFRDVGSETQYF,TGTGCCAGCAGCGTAGGGTTCAGGGACGTTGGGTCAGAGACCCAGTACTTC
NA,TRBD2,TRBJ2-2,TRBV9,CASSAQTSGNTGELFF,TGTGCCAGCAGCGCACAGACTAGCGGGAACACCGGGGAGCTGTTTTTT
NA,TRBD1,TRBJ1-1,TRBV30,CAWGQEDTEAFF,TGTGCCTGGGGACAGGAGGACACTGAAGCTTTCTTT
NA,TRBD2,TRBJ2-1,TRBV7-8,CASSLSGGGSYNEQFF,TGTGCCAGCAGCTTATCGGGGGGGGGCTCCTACAATGAGCAGTTCTTC
NA,NA,TRBJ1-6,TRBV19,CASSKGDSPLHF,TGTGCCAGTAGTAAAGGTGATTCACCCCTCCACTTT
NA,NA,TRBJ1-1,TRBV6-5,CASSTGTGNTEAFF,TGTGCCAGCAGTACCGGGACGGGGAACACTGAAGCTTTCTTT
NA,NA,TRBJ2-7,TRBV27,CASSFVGHEQYF,TGTGCCAGCAGTTTTGTAGGGCACGAGCAGTACTTC
NA,TRBD2,TRBJ2-1,TRBV9,CASSAGTSGRARQFF,TGTGCCAGCAGCGCCGGGACTAGCGGGAGGGCGAGGCAGTTCTTC
NA,TRBD1,TRBJ2-7,TRBV18,CASSQTGTGTYEQYF,TGTGCCAGCTCCCAGACCGGGACAGGGACTTACGAGCAGTACTTC
NA,NA,TRBJ2-7,TRBV6-5,CASRDVWGAEQYF,TGTGCCAGCAGAGACGTGTGGGGGGCCGAGCAGTACTTC
few,NA,TRBJ1-1,TRBV6-2/TRBV6-3,CASSLGGRTEAFF,TGTGCCAGCAGTTTAGGGGGACGGACTGAAGCTTTCTTT
NA,NA,TRBJ1-3,TRBV28,CASSLASTSGNTIYF,TGTGCCAGCAGTTTAGCCTCCACCTCTGGAAACACCATATATTTT
once,TRBD2,TRBJ2-5,TRBV5-1,CASSLGPGGGQETQYF,TGCGCCAGCAGCTTGGGGCCGGGGGGGGGACAAGAGACCCAGTACTTC
NA,NA,TRBJ1-2,TRBV3-1/TRBV3-2,CASSQVGPRNYGYTF,TGTGCCAGCAGCCAAGTGGGGCCGAGAAACTATGGCTACACCTTC
NA,NA,TRBJ1-3,TRBV5-4,CASVGGPGSGNTIYF,TGTGCCAGCGTCGGTGGGCCGGGGTCTGGAAACACCATATATTTT
once,NA,TRBJ1-6,TRBV30,CAWGNLSPLHF,TGTGCCTGGGGTAACCTATCACCCCTCCACTTT
NA,NA,TRBJ1-2,TRBV9,CASSVDVRQTSSGYTF,TGTGCCAGCAGCGTAGATGTGAGACAGACTTCAAGTGGCTACACCTTC
NA,TRBD1,TRBJ1-1,TRBV5-8,CASSLHRGRTEAFF,TGTGCCAGCAGCTTACACAGGGGACGCACTGAAGCTTTCTTT
NA,NA,TRBJ1-2,TRBV28,CASSLIMGGANYGYTF,TGTGCCAGCAGTTTAATCATGGGGGGCGCAAACTATGGCTACACCTTC
once,NA,TRBJ2-1,TRBV30,CAWSVKGNPSYNEQFF,TGTGCCTGGAGTGTTAAGGGGAACCCCTCCTACAATGAGCAGTTCTTC
NA,NA,TRBJ2-3,TRBV30,CAWSVGGTSTDTQYF,TGTGCCTGGAGTGTAGGCGGTACTAGCACAGATACGCAGTATTTT
NA,NA,TRBJ2-3,TRBV4-1,CASSPLGGASTDTQYF,TGCGCCAGCAGCCCCCTCGGCGGGGCTAGCACAGATACGCAGTATTTT
NA,TRBD2,TRBJ2-6,TRBV30,CAWSQGLASSYVVLTF,TGTGCCTGGAGCCAGGGACTAGCGAGTTCGTATGTGGTCCTGACTTTC
NA,TRBD2,TRBJ2-3,TRBV4-3,CASSQVPSGGGTDTQYF,TGCGCCAGCAGCCAAGTGCCTAGCGGGGGGGGCACAGATACGCAGTATTTT
once,TRBD1,TRBJ1-4,TRBV3-1/TRBV3-2,CASSPPGQINEKLFF,TGTGCCAGCAGCCCTCCGGGACAGATTAATGAAAAACTGTTTTTT
NA,TRBD1,TRBJ2-3,TRBV5-1,CASSPGTGTDTQYF,TGCGCCAGCAGCCCCGGGACAGGCACAGATACGCAGTATTTT
NA,TRBD2,TRBJ2-3,TRBV28,CASSPSGSTDTQYF,TGTGCCAGCAGTCCTAGCGGGAGCACAGATACGCAGTATTTT
NA,TRBD1,TRBJ1-2,TRBV7-9,CASSLVVTGDRYTF,TGTGCCAGCAGCTTAGTGGTGACAGGGGACAGGTACACCTTC
few,NA,TRBJ2-3,TRBV2,CASSILEADTQYF,TGTGCCAGCAGCATTCTTGAGGCAGATACGCAGTATTTT
NA,TRBD2,TRBJ2-7,TRBV7-9,CASSLGSGKSYEQYF,TGTGCCAGCAGCTTGGGTAGCGGGAAGTCCTACGAGCAGTACTTC
NA,NA,TRBJ1-2,TRBV30,CAWSVHASNYGYTF,TGTGCCTGGAGTGTACACGCCAGTAACTATGGCTACACCTTC
NA,TRBD1,TRBJ1-4,TRBV7-2,CASSPDRATNEKLFF,TGTGCCAGCAGCCCAGACAGGGCAACTAATGAAAAACTGTTTTTT
NA,TRBD1,TRBJ2-5,TRBV3-1/TRBV3-2,CASSRAGQGRETQYF,TGTGCCAGCAGCCGTGCGGGACAGGGGAGAGAGACCCAGTACTTC
NA,NA,TRBJ2-1,TRBV5-6,CASSELGGIYNNEQFF,TGTGCCAGCAGCGAGTTAGGGGGGATATATAACAATGAGCAGTTCTTC
NA,TRBD1,TRBJ2-7,TRBV10-3,CAISEVRPGTGINEQYF,TGTGCCATCAGTGAAGTCAGACCCGGGACAGGGATTAACGAGCAGTACTTC
NA,NA,TRBJ2-5,TRBV27,CASSIDGHQETQYF,TGTGCCAGCAGTATCGACGGACATCAAGAGACCCAGTACTTC
NA,TRBD1,TRBJ2-1,TRBV9,CASRSPGQGNNEQFF,TGTGCCAGCAGATCTCCGGGACAGGGGAACAATGAGCAGTTCTTC
NA,NA,TRBJ1-3,TRBV19,CASSIGDLGNTIYF,TGTGCCAGTAGTATAGGCGACCTTGGAAACACCATATATTTT
NA,NA,TRBJ1-4,TRBV10-2,CASSGGQSFNEKLFF,TGCGCCAGCAGTGGCGGACAGAGTTTTAATGAAAAACTGTTTTTT
few,TRBD1,TRBJ2-5,TRBV28,CASRDSSGQFQETQYF,TGTGCCAGCAGGGACTCTTCGGGACAGTTCCAAGAGACCCAGTACTTC
NA,NA,TRBJ2-7,TRBV4-3,CASSQEYSIISYEQYF,TGCGCCAGCAGCCAAGAGTACAGCATAATCTCCTACGAGCAGTACTTC
NA,NA,TRBJ2-7,TRBV27,CASSSLPLVDEQYF,TGTGCCAGCAGTTCCCTCCCTCTCGTTGACGAGCAGTACTTC
NA,NA,TRBJ1-1,TRBV9,CASSVGGRNTEAFF,TGTGCCAGCAGCGTCGGGGGTCGGAACACTGAAGCTTTCTTT
NA,TRBD1,TRBJ1-4,TRBV28,CASSRTGVGGEKLFF,TGTGCCAGCAGTCGAACAGGGGTGGGGGGTGAAAAACTGTTTTTT
NA,NA,TRBJ1-5,TRBV9,CASSARGGLNQPQHF,TGTGCCAGCAGCGCCCGAGGGGGGCTCAATCAGCCCCAGCATTTT
NA,NA,TRBJ2-1,TRBV5-1,CASSEGVSYNEQFF,TGCGCCAGCAGCGAGGGTGTCTCCTACAATGAGCAGTTCTTC
few,NA,TRBJ1-1,TRBV18,CASSPPWGMNTEAFF,TGTGCCAGCTCACCACCGTGGGGAATGAACACTGAAGCTTTCTTT